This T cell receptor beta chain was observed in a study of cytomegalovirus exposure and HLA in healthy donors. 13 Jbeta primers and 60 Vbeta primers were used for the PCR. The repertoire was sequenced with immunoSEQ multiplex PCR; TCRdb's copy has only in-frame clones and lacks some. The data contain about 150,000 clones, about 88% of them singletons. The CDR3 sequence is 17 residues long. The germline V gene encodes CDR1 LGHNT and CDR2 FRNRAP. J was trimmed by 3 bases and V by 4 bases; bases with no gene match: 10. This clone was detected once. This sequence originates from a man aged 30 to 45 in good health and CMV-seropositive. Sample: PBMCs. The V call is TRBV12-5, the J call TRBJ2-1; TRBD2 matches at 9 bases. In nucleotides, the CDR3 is TGTGCTAGTGGTTCGGGAAGCGGGGGGACTATCTACAATGAGCAGTTCTTC. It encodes CASGSGSGGTIYNEQFF.